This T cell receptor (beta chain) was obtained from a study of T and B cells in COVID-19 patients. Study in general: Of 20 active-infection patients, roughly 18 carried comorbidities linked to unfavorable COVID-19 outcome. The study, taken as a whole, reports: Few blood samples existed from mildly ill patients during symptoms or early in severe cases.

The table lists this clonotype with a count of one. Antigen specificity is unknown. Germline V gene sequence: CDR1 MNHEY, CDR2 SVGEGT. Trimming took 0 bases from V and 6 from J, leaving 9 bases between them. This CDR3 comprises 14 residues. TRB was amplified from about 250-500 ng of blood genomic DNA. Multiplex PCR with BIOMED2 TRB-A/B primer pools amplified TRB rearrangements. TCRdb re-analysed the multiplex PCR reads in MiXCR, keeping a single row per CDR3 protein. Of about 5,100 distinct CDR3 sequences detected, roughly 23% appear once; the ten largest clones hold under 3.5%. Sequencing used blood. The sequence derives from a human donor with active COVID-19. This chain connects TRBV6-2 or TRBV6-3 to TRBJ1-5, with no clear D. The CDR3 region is CASSYSTVGQPQHF. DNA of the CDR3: TGTGCCAGCAGTTACTCTACAGTGGGTCAGCCCCAGCATTTT.